This passage covers 32 T cell receptor beta chains from one sample sequenced in a study of T cells in Graves' hyperthyroidism and ophthalmopathy (dated by TCRdb to about 2019). Library prep was done by multiplex PCR. The data were produced on an Illumina HiSeq 2000. The TCR beta CDR3 regions were amplified from RNA transcripts. The first round of RT-PCR for the TCR CDR3 was performed with the HTBI primer set and the Qiagen OneStep RT-PCR kit. Using fastp at Q25 and MiXCR, TCRdb reprocessed the public reads and kept productive beta chains. Every distinct CDR3 protein forms one entry, paired with its most common genes and DNA. The sample contains under 400,000 distinct CDR3 sequences, 15% to 19% of them found a single time. The ten largest make up about a quarter of the sample. Sequences were obtained from blood. Every receptor here comes from a woman under 30 with Graves' hyperthyroidism that later progressed to Graves' ophthalmopathy.

This clonotype was found many times. The chain has TRBV27 and TRBJ2-5; D is unclear. The germline CDR1 and CDR2 sequences are MNHEY and SMNVEV (reference sequence). The length of the CDR3 is 16 residues. Trimming took off 2 bases at V and 5 bases at J, with 18 bases between the two ends. CDR3 amino acids: CASSLGLSSHGETQYF. The CDR3 bases are TGTGCCAGCAGTTTAGGGCTATCCAGCCATGGGGAGACCCAGTACTTC.

The chain couples TRBV28 to TRBJ2-7; D perhaps matches TRBD1 (5 bases). The length of the CDR3 is 13 residues. V was clipped by 2 bases and J by 7 bases, with 12 bases between them. Germline V gene lookup returns CDR1 MDHEN and CDR2 SYDVKM. The CDR3 reads CASSLPAPGEQYF. The CDR3 nucleotides read TGTGCCAGCAGTTTACCCGCACCAGGGGAGCAGTACTTC. Complete variable domain (other parts from reference TRBV28 and TRBJ2-7): DVKVTQSSRYLVKRTGEKVFLECVQDMDHENMFWYRQDPGLGLRLIYFSYDVKMKEKGDIPEGYSVSREKKERFSLILESASTNQTSMYLCASSLPAPGEQYFGPGTRLTVT.

There are a few counts of this clonotype. The gene calls are TRBV14 and TRBJ2-7, with TRBD1 matching over 7 bases. The CDR3 consists of 14 residues. The J segment lost 6 bases and the V segment lost 1 base, leaving 6 bases of the junction unmatched. The germline CDR1 and CDR2 sequences are SGHDN and FVKESK. The CDR3 DNA is TGTGCCAGCAGCCAAGCGGACAGGAGATCCGAGCAGTACTTC. It is translated as CASSQADRRSEQYF. Drawing the rest from reference TRBV14 and TRBJ2-7, the complete variable domain is EAGVTQFPSHSVIEKGQTVTLRCDPISGHDNLYWYRRVMGKEIKFLLHFVKESKQDESGMPNNRFLAERTGGTYSTLKVQPAELEDSGVYFCASSQADRRSEQYFGPGTRLTVT.

As for this clonotype: The germline gene is not matched at one end of the junction; a read error may be the cause. V and J are TRBV27 and TRBJ2-7; D might be TRBD1 (6 bases). CDR3 length: 13 amino acids. Germline V gives CDR1 MNHEY, CDR2 SMNVEV (reference sequence). The CDR3 DNA reads TGTGTCAGCAGCCTAGGGGGAGCCTACGAGCAGTACTTC. This sequence encodes CVSSLGGAYEQYF.

The chain links TRBV14 to TRBJ2-1; TRBD1 aligns across 7 bases. There are 18 residues in the CDR3. With 3 bases clipped from V and 5 bases from J, the junction kept 16 bases outside the gene matches. The germline CDR1 and CDR2 sequences are SGHDN and FVKESK. CDR3 sequence: CASSHRGTAYSTNNEQFF. The DNA of the CDR3 is TGTGCCAGCAGCCACCGTGGGACAGCCTATTCAACTAACAATGAGCAGTTCTTC.

This clonotype was detected ten times or more. V and J are TRBV30 and TRBJ2-7; 11 nucleotides align to TRBD1. Germline values: CDR1 GTSNPN, CDR2 SVGIG (reference sequence). The CDR3 covers 15 residues. J was trimmed by 0 bases and V by 0 bases; bases with no gene match: 1. DNA of the CDR3: TGTGCCTGGAGTGTAGGGACAGGGGGCTCCTACGAGCAGTACTTC. Translation: CAWSVGTGGSYEQYF.

This clonotype occurred a few times. This chain connects TRBV7-9 to TRBJ1-4, with unresolved D. The germline gives CDR1 SEHNR, CDR2 FQNEAQ (reference sequence). This CDR3 region has 14 residues. Trimming shortened V by 5 bases and J by 4 bases, and 11 bases separated the two germline ends. The CDR3 here is CASSDAGLNEKLFF. CDR3 bases: TGTGCCAGCAGCGACGCTGGACTTAATGAAAAACTGTTTTTT.

The V and J genes are TRBV3-1 and TRBJ1-3, with no clear D. The CDR3 length is 12 residues. Trimming took 3 bases from V and 7 from J, leaving 7 bases between them. Germline values: CDR1 LGHDT, CDR2 YNNKEL (reference sequence). In nucleotides, the CDR3 is TGTGCCAGCAGCCATTCAACCAACACCATATATTTT. Translation gives CASSHSTNTIYF.

The CDR3 protein is CASSPASGPSYNEQFF. DNA for the CDR3: TGTGCCAGCAGCCCAGCTTCAGGACCAAGCTACAATGAGCAGTTCTTC. The J gene is TRBJ2-1, the V gene TRBV7-9, with D unresolved. The CDR3 length is 16 residues. V lost 5 bases to trimming and J lost 3 bases, with 17 bases between them. Germline V CDR1 and CDR2: SEHNR, FQNEAQ (reference sequence).

This clonotype was counted at least ten times. V is TRBV7-9 and J is TRBJ2-1; 12 bases align to TRBD2. CDR1 is SEHNR, CDR2 FQNEAQ, per germline (reference sequence). The CDR3 length is 15 residues. With V trimmed by 6 bases and J by 1 base, 1 base remained unmatched. The CDR3 reads CASRTSGRSYNEQFF. The CDR3 bases are TGTGCCAGCAGGACTAGCGGGAGATCCTACAATGAGCAGTTCTTC.

This clonotype was seen only a few times. The chain carries TRBV5-8 and TRBJ2-1, with 10 bases fitting TRBD2. The CDR3 runs 14 residues. With 4 bases clipped from V and 6 bases from J, the junction kept 4 bases outside the gene matches. Germline CDR1 SGHTS, CDR2 YDEGEE. CDR3 nucleotides: TGTGCCAGCAGCCCTAGCGGGAGAGTCAATGAGCAGTTCTTC. This codes for CASSPSGRVNEQFF.

As for this clonotype: Germline is not matched at one junction end, which may reflect a read error. This chain connects TRBV7-6 to TRBJ1-3; 7 bases agree with TRBD1. Germline V lookup: CDR1 SGHVS, CDR2 FNYEAQ. The CDR3 has 19 residues. The CDR3 loop is CASGLRAEYRGLAGNTIYF. The CDR3 DNA reads TGTGCCAGCGGCTTAAGGGCAGAATACAGGGGTCTGGCTGGAAACACCATATATTTT. Complete variable domain (other parts from reference TRBV7-6 and TRBJ1-3): GAGVSQSPRYKVTKRGQDVALRCDPISGHVSLYWYRQALGQGPEFLTYFNYEAQQDKSGLPNDRFSAERPEGSISTLTIQRTEQRDSAMYRCASGLRAEYRGLAGNTIYFGEGSWLTVV.

The J gene is TRBJ2-6, the V gene TRBV13; 8 bases line up with TRBD2. The CDR3 is 19 residues long. V shed 1 base, J shed 0 bases, and the junction held 8 bases outside the gene matches. The germline CDR1 and CDR2 sequences are PRHDT and FYEKMQ (reference sequence). The CDR3 DNA is TGTGCCAGCAGCTTAGCACGGGGGGGACTCAACTCTGGGGCCAACGTCCTGACTTTC. It encodes CASSLARGGLNSGANVLTF. The complete variable domain, with remaining parts taken from reference TRBV13 and TRBJ2-6, reads AAGVIQSPRHLIKEKRETATLKCYPIPRHDTVYWYQQGPGQDPQFLISFYEKMQSDKGSIPDRFSAQQFSDYHSELNMSSLELGDSALYFCASSLARGGLNSGANVLTFGAGSRLTVL.

This clonotype appeared many times. The rearrangement joins TRBV2 to TRBJ2-1, with 11 bases that match TRBD1. The ends lost 3 bases at V and 14 bases at J; junction bases unmatched: 6. There are 13 residues in the CDR3. Germline CDR1 reads SNHLY; CDR2 reads FYNNEI. The CDR3 nucleotides are TGTGCCAGCAGTGAGGGGACAGGGGGACGCAAGTTCTTC. This translates into CASSEGTGGRKFF.

This chain uses TRBV7-9 with TRBJ2-1; 14 bases fit TRBD2. V dropped 5 bases and J dropped 16; count of bases not matched to a gene: 16. CDR1 and CDR2 from the germline V gene are SEHNR and FQNEAQ (reference sequence). CDR3 length: 16 amino acids. The CDR3 sequence is CASSPGTSGSLYERFF. In DNA form, the CDR3 reads TGTGCCAGCAGCCCAGGGACTAGCGGGAGTCTCTATGAGCGATTCTTC.

This clonotype was recorded a few times. The chain links TRBV13 to TRBJ2-7; D ambiguous. CDR1 and CDR2 (germline): PRHDT, FYEKMQ (reference sequence). The CDR3 covers 15 residues. V lost 5 bases and J 0 bases, leaving 14 bases between the germline ends. In nucleotides, the CDR3 is TGTGCCAGCAGCAATAAGCCGGAGAGCTCCTACGAGCAGTACTTC. It translates to CASSNKPESSYEQYF.

This clonotype was detected ten times or more. The J gene is TRBJ2-7, the V gene TRBV30; D unresolved. V dropped 0 bases and J dropped 5 bases, with 14 bases sitting between them. CDR1 and CDR2 from the germline V gene are GTSNPN and SVGIG (reference sequence). The CDR3 has 14 amino acids. The CDR3 spells CAWSVPAHLNEQYF. CDR3 in DNA: TGTGCCTGGAGTGTACCGGCTCATTTAAACGAGCAGTACTTC.

The sample holds many counts of this clonotype. The rearrangement uses TRBV20-1 and TRBJ1-5; D unresolved. This CDR3 has 12 amino acids. The germline V and J ends were trimmed by 8 bases and 2 bases, with 10 bases remaining between them. Germline CDR1 reads DFQATT; CDR2 reads SNEGSKA (reference sequence). The CDR3 nucleotides are TGCAGTACCGGGCGTCGCAATCAGCCCCAGCATTTT. Translating it yields CSTGRRNQPQHF.

This clonotype was observed a handful of times. V and J are TRBV4-2 and TRBJ2-7; 15 positions agree with TRBD2. CDR3 length equals 20 residues. J was trimmed by 6 bases and V by 3 bases; bases with no gene match: 18. Looked up from germline, CDR1 is LGHNA and CDR2 is YNFKEQ. The CDR3 DNA follows: TGTGCCAGCAGCCAGCAGTCCGGACTAGCGGGAGGGCCATCCCCCGGCGAGCAGTACTTC. It encodes CASSQQSGLAGGPSPGEQYF.

This clonotype was counted many times. The chain is built from TRBV11-2 and TRBJ1-5; 8 bases are a match to TRBD1. V shed 3 bases, J shed 3 bases, and the junction held 1 base outside the gene matches. Germline CDR1 is SGHAT and CDR2 is FQNNGV. The CDR3 contains 14 residues. In DNA form, the CDR3 reads TGTGCCAGCAGCTTGGGACAGGTCAATCAGCCCCAGCATTTT. This encodes CASSLGQVNQPQHF. The full variable domain, its missing parts supplied by reference TRBV11-2 and TRBJ1-5, is EAGVAQSPRYKIIEKRQSVAFWCNPISGHATLYWYQQILGQGPKLLIQFQNNGVVDDSQLPKDRFSAERLKGVDSTLKIQPAKLEDSAVYLCASSLGQVNQPQHFGDGTRLSIL.

At least ten counts were recorded for this clonotype. This chain links TRBV7-9 with TRBJ2-7; TRBD2 agrees at 11 bases. Germline CDR1 reads SEHNR; CDR2 reads FQNEAQ (reference sequence). Trimming cost V 0 bases and J 5 bases; bases outside gene matches: 6. This CDR3 has 16 residues. The DNA for the CDR3 is TGTGCCAGCAGCTTAGCGGGACTAGCGGTTCGGGACGAGCAGTACTTC. As protein: CASSLAGLAVRDEQYF.

This clonotype was counted between two and nine times. The chain carries TRBV7-2 and TRBJ2-3, with 13 bases identical to TRBD2. Germline V gene data show CDR1 as SGHTA and CDR2 as FQGNSA. CDR3 length: 16 residues. The junction had 8 bases not matched to a gene; V was cut back by 5 bases and J by 6 bases. CDR3 loop: CASSPWTSGSRDTQYF. In nucleotides, the CDR3 is TGTGCCAGCAGCCCCTGGACTAGCGGGAGTCGGGATACGCAGTATTTT. The full variable domain, completed using reference TRBV7-2 and TRBJ2-3, is GAGVSQSPSNKVTEKGKDVELRCDPISGHTALYWYRQSLGQGLEFLIYFQGNSAPDKSGLPSDRFSAERTGGSVSTLTIQRTQQEDSAVYLCASSPWTSGSRDTQYFGPGTRLTVL.

V is TRBV20-1 and J is TRBJ2-5; D is possibly TRBD1 (6 bases). The CDR3 totals 13 residues. With 5 bases removed from V and 2 bases from J, the gap between germline ends came to 12 bases. CDR1 is DFQATT, CDR2 SNEGSKA, per germline (reference sequence). The CDR3 loop is CSAGPGQQETQYF. The CDR3 nucleotides read TGCAGTGCTGGACCCGGACAGCAAGAGACCCAGTACTTC.

The rearrangement joins TRBV15 to TRBJ2-7; D unresolved. Germline CDR1 reads LNHNV; CDR2 reads YYDKDF (reference sequence). The CDR3 spans 13 residues. Trimming cost V 5 bases and J 4 bases, with 12 bases left between them. The CDR3 bases are TGTGCCACCAGCCCTAGAGAGACGTACGAGCAGTACTTC. Translation: CATSPRETYEQYF.

This clonotype was found many times. V gene TRBV24-1 combines with J gene TRBJ2-1; possible D gene TRBD2, 6 bases. V lost 9 bases, J lost 3 bases, and 14 bases lay in between. The CDR3 extends over 14 amino acids. CDR1 is KGHDR and CDR2 is SFDVKD in the germline V gene. Here the CDR3 reads CATGSGEYYNEQFF. In DNA form, the CDR3 reads TGTGCCACCGGATCGGGGGAATACTACAATGAGCAGTTCTTC.

This clonotype was counted at least ten times. This chain links TRBV6-2 or TRBV6-3 with TRBJ2-5; the match to TRBD2 covers 8 bases. Germline loops: CDR1 MNHEY, CDR2 SVGEGT. J lost 3 bases, V lost 3 bases, and 9 bases had no gene match. The CDR3 sequence is 16 residues long. CDR3 bases: TGTGCCAGCAGTTATAACGCCGGGACTAGAAAAGAGACCCAGTACTTC. It encodes CASSYNAGTRKETQYF.

This clonotype was seen a handful of times. This chain uses TRBV12-5 with TRBJ2-2; 7 bases fit TRBD1. V lost 2 bases to trimming and J lost 7 bases; unmatched junction nucleotides: 13. This CDR3 contains 17 residues. CDR1 is LGHNT and CDR2 is FRNRAP in the germline V gene. The CDR3 DNA sequence: TGTGCTAGTGGTTTGACAAGGGGGCTAGGATCTAACGGGGAGCTGTTTTTT. Translated: CASGLTRGLGSNGELFF.

The chain links TRBV5-1 to TRBJ2-3; a weak D match, TRBD1 (5 bases). V was clipped by 1 base and J by 3 bases, with 12 bases between them. The CDR3 consists of 15 residues. Germline CDR1 and CDR2: SGHRS and YFSETQ. CDR3 sequence reads: CASSLMAGRTDTQYF. In DNA, the CDR3 is TGCGCCAGCAGCTTGATGGCAGGGCGGACAGATACGCAGTATTTT.

This rearrangement joins TRBV4-2 to TRBJ2-2, with TRBD2 matching 11 bases. The CDR3 runs 16 residues. CDR1 is LGHNA, CDR2 YNFKEQ, per germline. V lost 1 base, J lost 5 bases, and 3 bases stayed unmatched. This chain's CDR3 is CASSQVAGGGTGELFF. The CDR3 region has the DNA TGTGCCAGCAGCCAAGTAGCGGGAGGGGGGACCGGGGAGCTGTTTTTT.

This clonotype showed up just a few times. Given a much more abundant clone one base away, this may be a read error. The chain recombines TRBV28 with TRBJ2-1, with D perhaps matching TRBD1 (6 bases). CDR1 and CDR2 (germline): MDHEN, SYDVKM. V was clipped by 4 bases and J by 10 bases, with 8 bases between them. The CDR3 loop spans 11 amino acids. In DNA, the CDR3 is TGTGCCAGCAGTTCAGGGGCGGAGCAGTTCTTC. Translation gives CASSSGAEQFF.

V usage is TRBV29-1 and J usage is TRBJ2-7; D remains ambiguous. Trimming shortened V by 0 bases and J by 3 bases, and 3 bases separated the two germline ends. CDR3 length: 11 amino acids. Germline V gives CDR1 SQVTM, CDR2 ANQGSEA. The CDR3 sequence is CSVEDYYEQYF. CDR3 bases: TGCAGCGTTGAAGACTACTACGAGCAGTACTTC.

This clonotype was recorded many times. The genes are TRBV20-1 and TRBJ2-7; no clear D gene. CDR3 size: 13 residues. V dropped 6 bases and J dropped 1 base, with 13 bases sitting between them. Germline V gene sequence: CDR1 DFQATT, CDR2 SNEGSKA (reference sequence). The CDR3 sequence is CSALKPGSYEQYF. CDR3 bases: TGCAGTGCCTTAAAGCCTGGGTCCTACGAGCAGTACTTC.